This T cell receptor (beta chain) was documented in a study of shared clonotypes between healthy human individuals. Germline lookup yields CDR1 SGHVS and CDR2 FQNEAQ. The trim removed 3 bases at V and 3 bases at J, leaving 2 bases unmatched. The CDR3 loop spans 15 amino acids. Several immunoSEQ plates received, in even portions, the genomic DNA of each subset. Repertoires were generated with immunoSEQ multiplex PCR, while TCRdb's copy carries only in-frame clones and drops some. This table has 2 million to 2.5 million clones, about 90% appearing once. The specimen was naive CD4+ T cells from PBMCs. Specified subset: CD45RA+ positively selected. The receptor was derived from a man aged 18 to 29 in good health. Some clones in this sample may be carry-over from other donors' samples. The chain couples TRBV7-8 to TRBJ2-7, with 13 bases fitting TRBD2. The CDR3 loop is CASSFGTSGVYEQYF. In nucleotides, the CDR3 is TGTGCCAGCAGCTTTGGGACTAGCGGGGTCTACGAGCAGTACTTC. The full variable domain, its missing parts supplied by reference TRBV7-8 and TRBJ2-7, is GAGVSQSPRYKVAKRGQDVALRCDPISGHVSLFWYQQALGQGPEFLTYFQNEAQLDKSGLPSDRFFAERPEGSVSTLKIQRTQQEDSAVYLCASSFGTSGVYEQYFGPGTRLTVT.